A selection of T cell receptor beta chains follows, all from one sample in a study of blood T cells in healthy people across ages. MiXCR was run by TCRdb on the 5' RACE reads, yielding one entry per CDR3 protein. The sample includes about 1.6 million distinct CDR3 sequences, about 32% of them seen just once. The specimen sequenced was blood. The receptor source for this set is a woman aged 25 to 39 in good health. CDR3s include the opening cysteine and the closing phenylalanine or tryptophan. A D gene is named only where the DNA matches it firmly. The size field is filled for only some rows; it gives once, few, many or a size class.

V: TRBV28
length: 14
J: TRBJ2-3
D: -
size: -
CDR3: CASSLGGMGYTQYF
DNA: TGTGCCAGCAGTTTAGGGGGGATGGGATATACGCAGTATTTT

V: TRBV10-1
length: 14
J: TRBJ1-1
D: -
size: -
CDR3: CASSEGLLRSEAFF
DNA: TGCGCCAGCAGTGAAGGGCTACTAAGAAGCGAAGCTTTCTTT

V: TRBV15
length: 15
J: TRBJ1-2
D: -
size: once
CDR3: CATSISSQGCGGYTF
DNA: TGTGCCACCAGCATATCATCCCAGGGTTGCGGTGGCTACACCTTC

V: TRBV27
length: 10
J: TRBJ1-2
D: -
size: many
CDR3: CASSCGGYTF
DNA: TGTGCCAGCAGTTGTGGGGGCTACACCTTC

V: TRBV6-6
length: 13
J: TRBJ1-1
D: TRBD1
size: few
CDR3: CASSYLQGNEAFF
DNA: TGTGCCAGCAGTTACTTACAGGGGAATGAAGCTTTCTTT

V: TRBV7-9
length: 18
J: TRBJ2-7
D: TRBD2
size: few
CDR3: CASSGMGLVGESSYEQYF
DNA: TGTGCCAGTAGTGGGATGGGACTAGTGGGAGAAAGCTCCTACGAGCAGTACTTC

V: TRBV11-2
length: 13
J: TRBJ2-7
D: -
size: -
CDR3: CASSNGQTYEQYF
DNA: TGTGCCAGCAGCAATGGCCAAACTTACGAGCAGTACTTC

V: TRBV20-1
length: 15
J: TRBJ2-3
D: TRBD2
size: -
CDR3: CSATTTSGTTDTQYF
DNA: TGCAGTGCTACTACCACTAGCGGAACCACAGATACGCAGTATTTT

V: TRBV2
length: 11
J: TRBJ2-7
D: -
size: many
CDR3: CASGWGYEQYF
DNA: TGTGCCAGCGGGTGGGGCTATGAGCAGTACTTC

V: TRBV18
length: 14
J: TRBJ1-1
D: -
size: -
CDR3: CASSPFNGNTEAFF
DNA: TGTGCCAGCTCACCTTTTAACGGGAACACTGAAGCTTTCTTT

V: TRBV10-3
length: 15
J: TRBJ1-1
D: -
size: -
CDR3: CAISETRTVDTEAFF
DNA: TGTGCCATCAGTGAGACACGGACAGTGGACACTGAAGCTTTCTTT

V: TRBV20-1
length: 14
J: TRBJ2-1
D: TRBD1
size: few
CDR3: CSADRDSNYNEQFF
DNA: TGCAGTGCTGACCGGGACAGTAATTACAATGAGCAGTTCTTC

V: TRBV6-2/TRBV6-3
length: 15
J: TRBJ2-7
D: TRBD2
size: once
CDR3: CASSYRSGGAGEQYF
DNA: TGTGCCAGCAGTTACCGTAGCGGGGGGGCCGGAGAGCAGTACTTC

V: TRBV27
length: 16
J: TRBJ2-7
D: -
size: few
CDR3: CASSFSAGRITYEQYF
DNA: TGTGCCAGCAGTTTTTCGGCAGGGCGCATAACCTACGAGCAGTACTTC

V: TRBV28
length: 15
J: TRBJ2-7
D: TRBD1
size: many
CDR3: CASSPPPGQGYEQYF
DNA: TGTGCCAGCAGTCCTCCCCCCGGACAGGGCTACGAGCAGTACTTC

V: TRBV27
length: 14
J: TRBJ1-5
D: -
size: -
CDR3: CASSPQVGSQPQHF
DNA: TGTGCCAGCAGCCCACAGGTGGGCAGTCAGCCCCAGCATTTT

V: TRBV9
length: 15
J: TRBJ2-1
D: -
size: few
CDR3: CASSVGTVYLHEQFF
DNA: TGTGCCAGCAGCGTAGGAACCGTGTATTTGCATGAGCAGTTCTTC

V: TRBV6-5
length: 13
J: TRBJ2-1
D: -
size: -
CDR3: CAASKSSYNEQFF
DNA: TGTGCCGCGTCGAAGAGCTCCTACAATGAGCAGTTCTTC

V: TRBV6-5
length: 14
J: TRBJ2-1
D: -
size: -
CDR3: CASSYSAGNNEQFF
DNA: TGTGCCAGCAGTTACTCGGCGGGGAACAATGAGCAGTTCTTC

V: TRBV6-1
length: 13
J: TRBJ2-7
D: -
size: -
CDR3: CASSDDYNNEQYF
DNA: TGTGCCAGCAGTGACGACTATAACAACGAGCAGTACTTC

V: TRBV21-1
length: 15
J: TRBJ2-7
D: -
size: -
CDR3: CANPDGLAGSNEQYF
DNA: TGTGCCAATCCCGACGGGCTAGCGGGTTCTAACGAGCAGTACTTC

V: TRBV3-1
length: 14
J: TRBJ2-7
D: -
size: -
CDR3: CAGSPRAVTYEQYF
DNA: TGTGCCGGCAGCCCTAGGGCAGTAACCTACGAGCAGTACTTC

V: TRBV12-3/TRBV12-4
length: 17
J: TRBJ2-7
D: -
size: -
CDR3: CASSLRGVSSRPYEQYF
DNA: TGTGCCAGCAGTCTCAGGGGGGTGAGCAGTCGGCCCTACGAGCAGTACTTC

V: TRBV6-1
length: 12
J: TRBJ2-3
D: -
size: -
CDR3: CASSEDRDTQYF
DNA: TGTGCCAGCAGCGAAGACCGGGATACGCAGTATTTT

V: TRBV29-1
length: 13
J: TRBJ1-5
D: -
size: many
CDR3: CSVGTSINQPQHF
DNA: TGCAGCGTTGGGACATCAATCAATCAGCCCCAGCATTTT

V: TRBV27
length: 15
J: TRBJ1-5
D: TRBD1
size: -
CDR3: CASSYTGASNQPQHF
DNA: TGTGCCAGCAGCTATACAGGGGCGAGCAATCAGCCCCAGCATTTT

V: TRBV2
length: 13
J: TRBJ1-2
D: -
size: few
CDR3: CASNEDPSRGYTF
DNA: TGTGCCAGCAATGAGGACCCTTCTAGGGGCTACACCTTC

V: TRBV20-1
length: 15
J: TRBJ2-1
D: -
size: many
CDR3: CSARALRGSYNEQFF
DNA: TGCAGTGCTAGAGCCCTACGGGGGAGCTACAATGAGCAGTTCTTC

V: TRBV2
length: 15
J: TRBJ1-6
D: -
size: -
CDR3: CASKGDHSGNSPLHF
DNA: TGTGCCAGCAAGGGGGACCACTCAGGCAATTCACCCCTCCACTTT

V: TRBV30
length: 13
J: TRBJ1-1
D: TRBD1
size: once
CDR3: CAWSVGDRLAAFF
DNA: TGTGCCTGGAGTGTCGGGGACAGGCTGGCAGCTTTCTTT

V: TRBV21-1
length: 17
J: TRBJ2-1
D: -
size: few
CDR3: CASSKERGRVAYNEQFF
DNA: TGTGCCAGCAGCAAAGAACGTGGCAGGGTGGCATACAATGAGCAGTTCTTC

V: TRBV27
length: 15
J: TRBJ2-1
D: TRBD2
size: many
CDR3: CASSGGTSGRNEQFF
DNA: TGTGCCAGCAGCGGTGGGACTAGCGGGAGAAATGAGCAGTTCTTC

V: TRBV30
length: 15
J: TRBJ2-1
D: TRBD2
size: few
CDR3: CAWTSGGGTYNEQFF
DNA: TGTGCCTGGACTAGCGGGGGGGGGACCTACAATGAGCAGTTCTTC

V: TRBV2
length: 14
J: TRBJ2-5
D: -
size: few
CDR3: CATSRDLGEETQYF
DNA: TGTGCCACCTCGCGGGACCTTGGAGAAGAGACCCAGTACTTC

V: TRBV28
length: 13
J: TRBJ2-7
D: -
size: -
CDR3: CASRGLDPYEQYF
DNA: TGTGCCAGTAGGGGCCTAGATCCCTACGAGCAGTACTTC

V: TRBV7-9
length: 13
J: TRBJ2-5
D: -
size: -
CDR3: CASSLEVKETQYF
DNA: TGTGCCAGCAGCTTAGAAGTTAAAGAGACCCAGTACTTC

V: TRBV12-3/TRBV12-4
length: 13
J: TRBJ2-7
D: -
size: many
CDR3: CASSYRGGSEQYF
DNA: TGTGCCAGCAGCTACAGGGGAGGGTCCGAGCAGTACTTC